This T cell receptor beta chain came from a study of blood T cell repertoires in COVID-19. Looking at the study overall: There were acute and convalescent COVID-19 samples, and they came from the United States, Italy and Spain. T cells, B-cell-depleted T cells, or PBMCs provided the cDNA or gDNA that served as material.

As originally analysed: Using reference gene primer amplification, nucleated cell counts were estimated. TCRdb's table, derived via immunoSEQ multiplex PCR, lists solely in-frame clones and lacks some. Clonal size and the V and J genes are those of that table, whereas D and trimming came from the DNA. Of 260,000 or so clones listed, nearly 90% were seen once; the top ten hold about 0.64%. From germline, CDR1 is KGHSH and CDR2 LQKENI. Trimming took 1 base from V and 2 from J; bases not matched to a gene: 5. The CDR3 loop spans 15 amino acids. V gene TRBV18 combines with J gene TRBJ2-7, with 7 bases lining up with TRBD2. This clonotype was sampled from a human donor in a cohort sampled during active COVID-19. The sequenced sample was peripheral blood. The CDR3 DNA reads as TGTGCCAGCTCACCACTGATGGGGGGGACCTACGAGCAGTACTTC. Amino acids: CASSPLMGGTYEQYF.